This record covers a single T cell receptor (beta chain). This record comes from a study of control samples from healthy donors and cancer patients. Data came from immunoSEQ multiplex PCR; TCRdb stores just in-frame clones and leaves some out. This table has more than 75,000 clones, roughly 86% appearing once. Sequenced input: blood. The sequence was obtained from a middle-aged man in good health.

The CDR3 nucleotides are TGTGCCACCAGTGATTTTAAGACCCAGTACTTC. Translation gives CATSDFKTQYF. The chain has TRBV24-1 and TRBJ2-5; D uncertain. CDR3 length equals 11 residues. Germline CDR1 reads KGHDR; CDR2 reads SFDVKD. The V end was cut by 1 base, the J end by 6 bases, with 2 bases between.